These 22 T cell receptor beta chains came from one sample sequenced in a study of shared clonotypes between healthy human individuals. The repertoire was sequenced with immunoSEQ multiplex PCR; TCRdb's copy has only in-frame clones and lacks some. The repertoire includes roughly 570,000 clones, roughly 98% of them detected once, and 0.3% sits in the top ten. It was CD45RO-negative cells, positively selected for CCR7, that made up naive CD8 cells, with terminally differentiated effector memory CD45RA+ cells excluded. Sequencing used naive CD8+ T cells sorted from blood. These receptor sequences come from a man under 40 in good health.

The chain links TRBV15 to TRBJ2-3; TRBD1 might be the D (7 bases). The germline CDR1 and CDR2 sequences are LNHNV and YYDKDF (reference sequence). V was clipped by 2 bases and J by 2 bases, with 17 bases between them. The CDR3 consists of 17 residues. This CDR3 reads CATSRSDRVRDTDTQYF. The CDR3 DNA reads TGTGCCACCAGCAGATCTGACAGGGTGCGGGACACAGATACGCAGTATTTT.

The V and J genes are TRBV28 and TRBJ2-7, with D tentatively TRBD1 (5 bases). Trimming stripped 5 bases from V and 0 bases from J, with 14 bases between. Per the germline V gene, CDR1 is MDHEN and CDR2 is SYDVKM. The CDR3 contains 15 residues. CDR3 sequence reads: CASSRVRDSSYEQYF. CDR3 DNA sequence: TGTGCCAGCAGTCGAGTTAGAGACAGCTCCTACGAGCAGTACTTC.

The gene calls are TRBV7-9 and TRBJ2-3, with TRBD2 matching 12 bases. CDR1 SEHNR and CDR2 FQNEAQ come from the germline V gene (reference sequence). V was pared by 4 bases and J by 0 bases, with 8 bases of the junction left unmatched. The CDR3 runs 18 residues. The CDR3 DNA reads TGTGCCAGCAGCTCCCCTTTGACTAGCGGGAGTAGCACAGATACGCAGTATTTT. Protein sequence: CASSSPLTSGSSTDTQYF.

The count of this clone is one. The genes are TRBV7-2 and TRBJ2-1; no reliable D call. With 5 bases removed from V and 9 bases from J, the gap between germline ends came to 11 bases. CDR1 and CDR2 from the germline V gene are SGHTA and FQGNSA. The CDR3 runs to 12 residues. CDR3 DNA sequence: TGTGCCAGCAGCGACCGGTCGGGTGAGCAGTTCTTC. Translating gives CASSDRSGEQFF.

The V call is TRBV4-2, the J call TRBJ1-1; tentatively, D is TRBD1 (5 bases). The ends were cut back, 1 base at V and 1 base at J, with 13 bases in the middle. This CDR3 spans 16 amino acids. Germline CDR1 LGHNA, CDR2 YNFKEQ. This CDR3 reads CASSQVGLGENTEAFF. The DNA for the CDR3 is TGTGCCAGCAGCCAAGTGGGGCTGGGTGAGAACACTGAAGCTTTCTTT.

The gene calls are TRBV11-2 and TRBJ2-7, with unresolved D. This CDR3 spans 12 amino acids. Trimming cost V 2 bases and J 6 bases, with 8 bases left between them. In germline, CDR1 is SGHAT, CDR2 FQNNGV. The CDR3 here is CASSLLPLEQYF. The CDR3 DNA is TGTGCCAGCAGCTTACTCCCGCTCGAGCAGTACTTC.

The genes are TRBV9 and TRBJ2-2; 7 positions agree with TRBD2. CDR3 length: 12 amino acids. Germline V gene sequence: CDR1 SGDLS, CDR2 YYNGEE. The V segment lost 6 bases and the J segment 4 bases; nucleotides outside the gene matches: 0. This CDR3 is CASTGGTGELFF. The CDR3 DNA is TGTGCCAGCACGGGGGGCACCGGGGAGCTGTTTTTT.

About this clone itself: Other DNA sequences in the same sample also yield this CDR3. The rearrangement joins TRBV9 to TRBJ2-7; 8 bases are shared with TRBD1. Germline V gene lookup returns CDR1 SGDLS and CDR2 YYNGEE. Unmatched junction bases numbered 6, after V lost 4 bases and J lost 3 bases. The CDR3 contains 14 residues. This chain's CDR3 is CASSPGGDLYEQYF. The CDR3 coding sequence is TGTGCCAGCAGCCCAGGGGGCGACCTCTACGAGCAGTACTTC.

V is TRBV5-5 and J is TRBJ2-5, with TRBD2 matching 12 bases. Germline V lookup: CDR1 SGHKS, CDR2 YYEKEE (reference sequence). After removal of 0 bases from V and 2 bases from J, the junction contained 5 bases not matched to a gene. The CDR3 loop spans 17 amino acids. The CDR3 DNA reads as TGTGCCAGCAGCTTGGTCCTAGCGGGAGGGCGACAAGAGACCCAGTACTTC. Encoded protein: CASSLVLAGGRQETQYF.

This rearrangement joins TRBV5-4 to TRBJ2-2, with D hard to call. The CDR3 is made up of 15 amino acids. Germline CDR1 is SGHNT and CDR2 is YYREEE (reference sequence). The V end lost 0 bases, the J end lost 0 bases, and 6 bases lay between the germline ends. CDR3 coding DNA: TGTGCCAGCAGCTTGGGTGAAACGAACACCGGGGAGCTGTTTTTT. As protein: CASSLGETNTGELFF.

V is TRBV27 and J is TRBJ2-7; 7 nucleotides match TRBD1. Germline assignment: CDR1 MNHEY and CDR2 SMNVEV (reference sequence). The CDR3 is made up of 13 amino acids. With 2 bases clipped from V and 6 bases from J, the junction kept 4 bases outside the gene matches. The CDR3 DNA is TGTGCCAGCAGTTTAGGGACAGAAAGCGAGCAGTACTTC. It specifies CASSLGTESEQYF.

The genes are TRBV19 and TRBJ2-1; no clear D. With 4 bases removed from V and 8 bases from J, the gap between germline ends came to 15 bases. The CDR3 loop spans 14 amino acids. In germline, CDR1 is LNHDA, CDR2 SQIVND (reference sequence). The CDR3 sequence is CASSSTSNWDEQFF. The CDR3 bases are TGTGCCAGTAGTAGCACGAGTAACTGGGATGAGCAGTTCTTC.

The chain employs TRBV7-9 and TRBJ2-1, with a possible D match to TRBD2 (8 bases). The CDR3 runs to 15 residues. V dropped 4 bases and J dropped 13 bases, with 23 bases sitting between them. Germline CDR1 SEHNR, CDR2 FQNEAQ (reference sequence). The CDR3 protein is CASSYEGAQRETQFF. The DNA of the CDR3 is TGTGCCAGCAGCTATGAGGGGGCCCAGCGGGAGACTCAGTTCTTC.

The rearrangement links TRBV25-1 to TRBJ1-5, with D unresolved. Per the germline V gene, CDR1 is MGHDK and CDR2 is SYGVNS. V lost 6 bases to trimming and J lost 9 bases, with 12 bases between them. This CDR3 is 12 amino acids long. The chain's CDR3 is CASRLGLGPQHF. As DNA, the CDR3 is TGTGCCAGCAGATTGGGGTTGGGGCCCCAGCATTTT.

The CDR3 spells CASSGTSGSSGSYEQYF. DNA for the CDR3: TGTGCCAGCAGCGGGACTAGCGGGTCCTCGGGCTCCTACGAGCAGTACTTC. The rearrangement links TRBV7-9 to TRBJ2-7; TRBD2 matches 12 bases. V lost 5 bases to trimming and J lost 0 bases; unmatched junction nucleotides: 8. Germline V lookup: CDR1 SEHNR, CDR2 FQNEAQ (reference sequence). The length of the CDR3 is 17 residues.

The chain employs TRBV14 and TRBJ2-7; no clear D gene. The V gene's germline CDR1 is SGHDN and CDR2 FVKESK. The CDR3 is 15 amino acids. V was trimmed by 0 bases and J by 3 bases, leaving 12 bases between them. CDR3 DNA sequence: TGTGCCAGCAGCCAAGATATTAGCCGCTACTACGAGCAGTACTTC. Protein sequence: CASSQDISRYYEQYF. The full variable domain, its missing parts supplied by reference TRBV14 and TRBJ2-7, is EAGVTQFPSHSVIEKGQTVTLRCDPISGHDNLYWYRRVMGKEIKFLLHFVKESKQDESGMPNNRFLAERTGGTYSTLKVQPAELEDSGVYFCASSQDISRYYEQYFGPGTRLTVT.

The V and J genes are TRBV7-6 and TRBJ1-1; D is possibly TRBD1 (6 bases). V lost 4 bases to trimming and J lost 1 base, with 22 bases between them. Germline CDR1 SGHVS, CDR2 FNYEAQ. The CDR3 is 18 amino acids. Here the CDR3 DNA reads TGTGCCAGCAGCTCGCTATCCCGGATGGGGACATGGAACACTGAAGCTTTCTTT. Translation gives CASSSLSRMGTWNTEAFF.

The table lists this clone with a count of one. At the DNA level, this CDR3 is encoded by other sequences in the same sample as well. J is TRBJ2-7 and V is TRBV5-4; tentatively, D is TRBD1 (6 bases). Trimming cost V 0 bases and J 4 bases, with 8 bases left between them. The CDR3 sequence is 13 residues long. CDR1 is SGHNT, CDR2 YYREEE, per germline (reference sequence). CDR3 amino acids: CASSLDRDYEQYF. CDR3 coding DNA: TGTGCCAGCAGCTTGGACAGGGATTACGAGCAGTACTTC.

The chain carries TRBV6-1 and TRBJ2-1; D call uncertain. Looked up from germline, CDR1 is MNHNS and CDR2 is SASEGT. The V end was cut by 8 bases, the J end by 2 bases, with 10 bases between. The CDR3 is 13 residues long. The CDR3 is CASGNPPYNEQFF. The CDR3 region has the DNA TGTGCCAGCGGCAACCCCCCCTACAATGAGCAGTTCTTC.

In its sample, this clone was seen once. The chain recombines TRBV4-1 with TRBJ2-1; a weak D match, TRBD1 (6 bases). CDR1 is MGHRA and CDR2 is YSYEKL in the germline V gene. This CDR3 region has 15 residues. V was shortened by 1 base and J by 7 bases, with 14 bases between the two germline ends. CDR3 coding DNA: TGCGCCAGCAGCCAAGCCGACAGGCAGAGAAATGAGCAGTTCTTC. It is translated as CASSQADRQRNEQFF.

V gene TRBV9 combines with J gene TRBJ2-7, with TRBD2 matching 10 bases. Trimming took 3 bases from V and 3 from J; bases not matched to a gene: 6. This CDR3 spans 15 amino acids. The germline CDR1 and CDR2 sequences are SGDLS and YYNGEE. In nucleotides, the CDR3 is TGTGCCAGCAGCGATTCTAGCGGGAGTGTCTACGAGCAGTACTTC. It codes for CASSDSSGSVYEQYF.

This sequence joins TRBV9 and TRBJ2-1; D ambiguous. Germline V lookup: CDR1 SGDLS, CDR2 YYNGEE. Between the trimmed V and J ends, which lost 0 bases and 0 bases, there was a span of 7 bases. The CDR3 totals 15 residues. The CDR3 DNA reads TGTGCCAGCAGCGTAGGTGCCAACTCCTACAATGAGCAGTTCTTC. Encoded protein: CASSVGANSYNEQFF.